The rows below give T cell receptor beta chains drawn from one sample of a study of blood T cell repertoires in COVID-19. Assay: immunoSEQ multiplex PCR; the TCRdb copy retains only in-frame clones and omits some. This sample has about half a million clones, with around 85% found just once. Material: peripheral blood. The receptors were gathered from a human donor in a cohort sampled during active COVID-19. CDR3s include the opening cysteine and the closing phenylalanine or tryptophan. The D gene is left open where the match is weak. Size values are once, few and many counts, or a class for expanded clones, and some rows have none.

>14|TRBJ2-7|TRBV21-1|-|few
CASSTRQSSYEQYF
TGTGCCAGCAGCACCAGACAGAGCTCCTACGAGCAGTACTTC
>11|TRBJ2-3|TRBV5-1|-|-
CASSARDTQYF
TGCGCCAGCAGCGCCCGGGATACGCAGTATTTT
>13|TRBJ2-1|TRBV25-1|TRBD2|-
CASRLAGGSEQFF
TGTGCCAGCAGACTAGCGGGAGGGTCAGAGCAGTTCTTC
>16|TRBJ2-3|TRBV19|-|-
CASSMFGRASTDTQYF
TGTGCCAGTAGTATGTTTGGCAGGGCTAGCACAGATACGCAGTATTTT
>18|TRBJ2-7|TRBV7-8|TRBD2|-
CASSLGASGSYHSYEQYF
TGTGCCAGCAGCTTAGGGGCGAGCGGGAGCTACCACTCCTACGAGCAGTACTTC
>12|TRBJ2-7|TRBV30|-|-
CAWSVLPGEQYF
TGTGCCTGGAGTGTCTTACCCGGTGAGCAGTACTTC
>14|TRBJ2-1|TRBV7-2|TRBD2|once
CASSLRGGRGEQFF
TGTGCCAGCAGCCTTCGCGGCGGGAGGGGTGAGCAGTTCTTC
>16|TRBJ2-5|TRBV9|-|-
CASSVFGGEIQETQYF
TGTGCCAGCAGCGTATTCGGCGGTGAGATCCAGGAGACCCAGTACTTC
>15|TRBJ1-4|TRBV6-6|TRBD1|-
CASRLLGQGGEKLFF
TGTGCCAGCAGATTACTGGGACAGGGGGGCGAAAAACTGTTTTTT
>17|TRBJ1-2|TRBV3-1/TRBV3-2|TRBD1|-
CASSLKAREQGLCGYTF
TGTGCCAGCAGTCTAAAAGCACGGGAACAGGGGTTGTGCGGCTACACCTTC
>14|TRBJ2-3|TRBV3-1/TRBV3-2|-|-
CASSQDLGTDTQYF
TGTGCCAGCAGCCAAGATCTCGGCACAGATACGCAGTATTTT
>13|TRBJ2-7|TRBV19|TRBD2|-
CASSDRLAREQYF
TGTGCCAGTAGTGACCGACTAGCACGAGAGCAGTACTTC
>14|TRBJ2-7|TRBV9|TRBD1|once
CASSAGDRGHEQYF
TGTGCCAGCAGCGCCGGGGACAGGGGGCACGAGCAGTACTTC
>15|TRBJ1-2|TRBV19|TRBD1|once
CASSIGTGGFYGYTF
TGTGCCAGTAGTATAGGAACAGGGGGATTCTATGGCTACACCTTC
>16|TRBJ1-5|TRBV21-1|-|-
CASGRQGSHSNQPQHF
TGTGCCAGTGGGAGACAGGGGTCTCATAGCAATCAGCCCCAGCATTTT
>15|TRBJ1-6|TRBV2|TRBD1|-
CASREDRGYNSPLHF
TGTGCCAGCAGGGAAGACAGGGGATATAATTCACCCCTCCACTTT
>13|TRBJ1-1|TRBV12-3/TRBV12-4|TRBD1|-
CASSWDRGTEAFF
TGTGCCAGCAGTTGGGACAGGGGAACTGAAGCTTTCTTT
>15|TRBJ1-2|TRBV19|TRBD1|-
CATLMRDRGNYGYTF
TGTGCCACCCTGATGCGGGACAGGGGTAACTATGGCTACACCTTC
>17|TRBJ2-5|TRBV2|TRBD2|-
CASSQIGLVGTKETQYF
TGTGCCAGCAGTCAAATTGGACTAGTTGGAACCAAAGAGACCCAGTACTTC
>15|TRBJ1-1|TRBV28|TRBD1|-
CASSFWTGGNTEAFF
TGTGCCAGCAGTTTCTGGACAGGGGGTAACACTGAAGCTTTCTTT
>17|TRBJ1-2|TRBV2|TRBD1|-
CASRFDAGQGIGYGYTF
TGTGCCAGCAGATTCGATGCGGGACAGGGAATTGGGTATGGCTACACCTTC
>15|TRBJ2-3|TRBV6-5|TRBD2|-
CASSIAGEATDTQYF
TGTGCCAGCAGTATAGCGGGAGAAGCAACAGATACGCAGTATTTT
>15|TRBJ2-2|TRBV14|-|-
CASSQTGLGTGELFF
TGTGCCAGCAGCCAGACAGGACTTGGGACCGGGGAGCTGTTTTTT
>19|TRBJ2-1|TRBV20-1|TRBD2|-
CSASPGLAGARSTYNEQFF
TGCAGTGCTAGTCCGGGCCTAGCGGGAGCCCGAAGTACCTACAATGAGCAGTTCTTC
>15|TRBJ1-2|TRBV3-1/TRBV3-2|-|-
CASSQVVAANYGYTF
TGTGCCAGCAGCCAAGTAGTAGCCGCCAACTATGGCTACACCTTC
>15|TRBJ2-2|TRBV9|TRBD1|-
CASSAQGALTGELFF
TGTGCCAGCAGCGCCCAGGGGGCGCTGACCGGGGAGCTGTTTTTT
>15|TRBJ1-1|TRBV25-1|TRBD1|-
CASSDRRQGDTEAFF
TGTGCCAGCAGTGATCGAAGACAGGGGGACACTGAAGCTTTCTTT
>15|TRBJ2-7|TRBV19|TRBD2|-
CASTGRAGDPTVQYF
TGTGCCAGTACCGGGAGAGCGGGAGACCCCACCGTGCAGTACTTC
>15|TRBJ2-5|TRBV5-4|TRBD2|-
CASSSGTRAQETQYF
TGTGCCAGCAGCTCCGGGACTAGGGCCCAAGAGACCCAGTACTTC
>15|TRBJ1-2|TRBV7-8|-|few
CASSVVEENKGGYTF
TGTGCCAGCAGCGTGGTGGAGGAGAACAAAGGTGGCTACACCTTC
>13|TRBJ2-5|TRBV13|-|-
CASSLAGVETQYF
TGTGCCAGCAGCTTAGCAGGGGTAGAGACCCAGTACTTC
>15|TRBJ2-1|TRBV3-1/TRBV3-2|TRBD2|-
CASSQVASGYNEQFF
TGTGCCAGCAGCCAGGTGGCTAGCGGTTACAATGAGCAGTTCTTC
>16|TRBJ1-2|TRBV5-8|TRBD1|-
CASSLDRGIPNYGYTF
TGTGCCAGCAGCTTAGACAGGGGGATTCCTAACTATGGCTACACCTTC
>14|TRBJ2-3|TRBV7-2|-|-
CASSLAVAADTQYF
TGTGCCAGCAGCCTAGCTGTAGCTGCAGATACGCAGTATTTT
>11|TRBJ2-5|TRBV29-1|-|once
CSVIPGETQYF
TGCAGCGTCATTCCGGGAGAGACCCAGTACTTC
>11|TRBJ2-1|TRBV11-2|-|-
CASSLSNEQFF
TGTGCCAGCAGCCTCAGTAATGAGCAGTTCTTC
>14|TRBJ2-5|TRBV27|TRBD1|-
CASSLLGDSQDQYF
TGTGCCAGCAGTTTATTAGGGGACAGCCAGGACCAGTACTTC
>14|TRBJ2-1|TRBV5-1|-|-
CASSLAGDYNEQFF
TGCGCCAGCAGCTTGGCGGGAGACTACAATGAGCAGTTCTTC
>15|TRBJ2-5|TRBV7-8|-|-
CASSLDPSWSETQYF
TGTGCCAGCAGCTTAGACCCTAGTTGGTCCGAGACCCAGTACTTC
>15|TRBJ2-7|TRBV7-2|TRBD1|-
CASSPQGAYSYEQYF
TGTGCCAGCAGCCCCCAGGGGGCTTACTCCTACGAGCAGTACTTC
>11|TRBJ1-2|TRBV19|-|once
CASSIDYGYTF
TGTGCCAGTAGTATCGACTATGGCTACACCTTC
>15|TRBJ1-1|TRBV30|-|-
CAWSVLPDLNTEAFF
TGTGCCTGGAGTGTACTGCCAGACTTGAACACTGAAGCTTTCTTT
>18|TRBJ1-1|TRBV19|-|once
CASRSGYDITKMNTEAFF
TGTGCCAGTAGGTCAGGGTACGATATTACCAAGATGAACACTGAAGCTTTCTTT
>15|TRBJ2-3|TRBV11-3|-|-
CASSFSGLSTDTQYF
TGTGCCAGCAGCTTCAGCGGCCTTAGCACAGATACGCAGTATTTT
>16|TRBJ2-4|TRBV2|TRBD1|-
CASSLQGRGAKNIQYF
TGTGCCAGCAGCCTACAGGGGAGAGGAGCCAAAAACATTCAGTACTTC